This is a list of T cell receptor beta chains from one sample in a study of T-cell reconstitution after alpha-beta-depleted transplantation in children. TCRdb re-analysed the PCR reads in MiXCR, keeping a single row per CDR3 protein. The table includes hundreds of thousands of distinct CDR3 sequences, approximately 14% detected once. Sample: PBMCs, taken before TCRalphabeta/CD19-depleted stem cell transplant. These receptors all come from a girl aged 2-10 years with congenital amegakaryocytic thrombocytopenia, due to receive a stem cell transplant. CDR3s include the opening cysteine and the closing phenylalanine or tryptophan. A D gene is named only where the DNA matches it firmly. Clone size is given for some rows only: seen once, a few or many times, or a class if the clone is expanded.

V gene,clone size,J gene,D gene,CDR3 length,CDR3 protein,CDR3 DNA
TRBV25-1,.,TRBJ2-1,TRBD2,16,CASSERLAGVYNEQFF,TGTGCCAGCAGTGAACGGCTAGCGGGAGTATACAATGAGCAGTTCTTC
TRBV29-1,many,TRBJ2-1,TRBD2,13,CSVGGTPSNEQFF,TGCAGCGTGGGAGGGACCCCTAGCAATGAGCAGTTCTTC
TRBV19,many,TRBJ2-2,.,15,CATGRGTSNTGELFF,TGTGCCACCGGTAGAGGGACATCGAACACCGGGGAGCTGTTTTTT
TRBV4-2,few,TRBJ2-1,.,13,CASSQEFVGEQFF,TGTGCCAGCAGCCAAGAATTCGTGGGTGAGCAGTTCTTC
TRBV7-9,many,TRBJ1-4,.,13,CASSLADPGGLFF,TGTGCCAGCAGCTTAGCGGATCCGGGAGGACTGTTTTTT
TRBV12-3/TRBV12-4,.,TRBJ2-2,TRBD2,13,CAIGLAGVGELFF,TGTGCCATTGGACTAGCGGGTGTCGGGGAGCTGTTTTTT
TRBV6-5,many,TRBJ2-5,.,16,CASSYSDSSSGETQYF,TGTGCCAGCAGTTACTCCGACAGCTCCTCGGGAGAGACCCAGTACTTC
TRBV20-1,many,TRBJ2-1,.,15,CSAINLRGSYNEQFF,TGCAGTGCTATCAATCTTCGGGGGTCCTACAATGAGCAGTTCTTC
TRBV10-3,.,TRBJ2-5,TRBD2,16,CAISGVWREKGETQYF,TGTGCCATCAGTGGGGTGTGGCGGGAGAAGGGTGAGACCCAGTACTTC
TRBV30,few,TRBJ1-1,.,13,CAWRRRAGTEAFF,TGTGCCTGGAGGAGAAGGGCCGGCACTGAAGCTTTCTTT
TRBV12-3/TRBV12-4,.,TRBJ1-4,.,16,CASSRGPAATNEKLFF,TGTGCCAGCAGCCGCGGACCGGCAGCAACTAATGAAAAACTGTTTTTT
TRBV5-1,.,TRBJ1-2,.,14,CASSFPPPNYGYTF,TGCGCCAGCAGCTTCCCTCCTCCTAACTATGGCTACACCTTC
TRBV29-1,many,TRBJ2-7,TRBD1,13,CSGGSTGEREQYF,TGCAGCGGTGGATCGACAGGGGAACGAGAGCAGTACTTC
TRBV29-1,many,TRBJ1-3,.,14,CSVETRGSGNTIYF,TGCAGCGTTGAAACTCGGGGCTCTGGAAACACCATATATTTT
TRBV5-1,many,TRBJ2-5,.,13,CASSAYSEETQYF,TGCGCCAGCAGCGCCTATAGCGAAGAGACCCAGTACTTC
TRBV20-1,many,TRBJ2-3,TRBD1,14,CSAAKIGGPDTQYF,TGCAGTGCTGCCAAAATAGGGGGCCCGGATACGCAGTATTTT
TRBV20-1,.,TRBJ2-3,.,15,CSGTLGRGVTDTQYF,TGCAGTGGAACTCTGGGGAGAGGTGTTACAGATACGCAGTATTTT
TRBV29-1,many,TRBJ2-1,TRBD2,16,CSVVRGGGSSYNEQFF,TGCAGCGTTGTACGGGGTGGCGGGAGCTCCTACAATGAGCAGTTCTTC
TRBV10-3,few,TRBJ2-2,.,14,CAISEGLNTGELFF,TGTGCCATCAGTGAGGGACTTAACACCGGGGAGCTGTTTTTT
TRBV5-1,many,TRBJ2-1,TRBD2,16,CASSPRGSGSSNEQFF,TGCGCCAGCAGCCCCCGTGGTAGCGGGAGCTCCAATGAGCAGTTCTTC
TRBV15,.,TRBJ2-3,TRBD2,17,CATSRGLAGVSGNTQYF,TGTGCCACCAGCCGTGGACTAGCGGGAGTCTCGGGGAATACGCAGTATTTT
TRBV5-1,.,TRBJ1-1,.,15,CASSLLPGESTEAFF,TGCGCCAGCAGCTTGTTGCCAGGGGAGAGCACTGAAGCTTTCTTT
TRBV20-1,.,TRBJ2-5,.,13,CSDRRQAVETQYF,TGCAGCGATCGCCGACAGGCGGTAGAGACCCAGTACTTC
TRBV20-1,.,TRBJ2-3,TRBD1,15,CSNTPGQGFTDTQYF,TGCAGTAACACCCCGGGACAGGGGTTCACAGATACGCAGTATTTT
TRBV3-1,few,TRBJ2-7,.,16,CASSVSLRAPSYEQYF,TGTGCCAGCAGTGTAAGCCTTCGCGCCCCCTCCTACGAGCAGTACTTC
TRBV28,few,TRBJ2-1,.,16,CASSLSDGGLDNEQFF,TGTGCCAGCAGTTTATCTGACGGCGGCCTCGACAATGAGCAGTTCTTC
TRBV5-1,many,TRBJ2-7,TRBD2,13,CASSWGGEYEQYF,TGCGCCAGCAGCTGGGGGGGGGAATACGAGCAGTACTTC
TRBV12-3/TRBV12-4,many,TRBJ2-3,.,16,CASSLGDSGTTDTQYF,TGTGCCAGCAGCTTAGGAGATAGCGGCACCACAGATACGCAGTATTTT
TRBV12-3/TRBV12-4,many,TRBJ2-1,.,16,CASSLPWRGAYNEQFF,TGTGCCAGCAGTTTACCCTGGCGGGGCGCTTACAATGAGCAGTTCTTC
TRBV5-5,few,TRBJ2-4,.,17,CASSEEGNLLAKNIQYF,TGTGCCAGCAGCGAAGAGGGGAATCTTCTGGCCAAAAACATTCAGTACTTC
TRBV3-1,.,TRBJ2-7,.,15,CASSQKGGRAYEQYF,TGTGCCAGCAGCCAAAAAGGTGGCAGGGCCTACGAGCAGTACTTC
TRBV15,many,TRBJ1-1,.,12,CATSRENGGAFF,TGTGCCACCAGCAGAGAAAATGGTGGGGCTTTCTTT
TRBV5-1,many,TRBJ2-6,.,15,CASSSGSSGANVLTF,TGCGCCAGCAGCTCAGGTTCCTCTGGGGCCAACGTCCTGACTTTC
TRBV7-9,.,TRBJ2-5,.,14,CASSSGSDQETQYF,TGTGCCAGCAGCTCCGGATCAGACCAAGAGACCCAGTACTTC
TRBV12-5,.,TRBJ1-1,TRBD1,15,CASGRTGRVNTEAFF,TGTGCTAGTGGGCGGACAGGGAGAGTGAACACTGAAGCTTTCTTT
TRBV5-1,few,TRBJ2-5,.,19,CASSMAPPTRTSVVQTQYF,TGCGCCAGCAGCATGGCCCCACCTACGAGGACGAGCGTCGTGCAGACCCAGTACTTC
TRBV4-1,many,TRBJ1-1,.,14,CASSHYTDGYEAFF,TGCGCCAGCAGCCATTATACGGACGGTTATGAAGCTTTCTTT
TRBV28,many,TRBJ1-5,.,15,CASSFWVAGNQPQHF,TGTGCCAGCAGTTTTTGGGTGGCGGGCAATCAGCCCCAGCATTTT
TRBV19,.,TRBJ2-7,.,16,CASSIEGQRSSYEQYF,TGTGCCAGTAGTATAGAGGGCCAAAGGAGCTCCTACGAGCAGTACTTC
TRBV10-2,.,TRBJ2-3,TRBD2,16,CASRNRAGWGTDTQYF,TGCGCCAGCAGGAACAGAGCGGGATGGGGCACAGATACGCAGTATTTT
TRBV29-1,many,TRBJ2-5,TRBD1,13,CSAGDRGSETQYF,TGCAGCGCCGGGGACAGGGGCTCGGAGACCCAGTACTTC
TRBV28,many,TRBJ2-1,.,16,CASSLGGISSYNEQFF,TGTGCCAGCAGCTTGGGCGGCATTAGCTCCTACAATGAGCAGTTCTTC
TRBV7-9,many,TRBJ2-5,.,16,CASSESQTALGETQYF,TGTGCCAGCAGCGAGAGCCAAACAGCCCTCGGCGAGACCCAGTACTTC
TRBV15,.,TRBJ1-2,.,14,CATSRGRVSGGYTF,TGTGCCACCAGCAGAGGCAGGGTTTCTGGCGGCTACACCTTC
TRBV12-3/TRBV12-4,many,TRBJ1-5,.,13,CASRQRGTWPQHF,TGTGCCAGCAGGCAAAGGGGGACATGGCCCCAGCATTTT
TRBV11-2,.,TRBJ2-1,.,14,CASSLPSPYNEQFF,TGTGCCAGCAGCTTACCTAGCCCCTACAATGAGCAGTTCTTC
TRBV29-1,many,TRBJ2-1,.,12,CSVEDDGNEQFF,TGCAGCGTTGAAGATGACGGCAATGAGCAGTTCTTC
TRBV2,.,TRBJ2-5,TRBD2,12,CASGGGQETQYF,TGTGCCAGCGGGGGGGGGCAAGAGACCCAGTACTTC
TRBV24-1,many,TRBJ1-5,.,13,CATNRVRNQPQHF,TGTGCCACCAACAGGGTAAGGAATCAGCCCCAGCATTTT
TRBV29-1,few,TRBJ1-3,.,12,CSGGAAGNTIYF,TGCAGCGGAGGGGCAGCTGGAAACACCATATATTTT